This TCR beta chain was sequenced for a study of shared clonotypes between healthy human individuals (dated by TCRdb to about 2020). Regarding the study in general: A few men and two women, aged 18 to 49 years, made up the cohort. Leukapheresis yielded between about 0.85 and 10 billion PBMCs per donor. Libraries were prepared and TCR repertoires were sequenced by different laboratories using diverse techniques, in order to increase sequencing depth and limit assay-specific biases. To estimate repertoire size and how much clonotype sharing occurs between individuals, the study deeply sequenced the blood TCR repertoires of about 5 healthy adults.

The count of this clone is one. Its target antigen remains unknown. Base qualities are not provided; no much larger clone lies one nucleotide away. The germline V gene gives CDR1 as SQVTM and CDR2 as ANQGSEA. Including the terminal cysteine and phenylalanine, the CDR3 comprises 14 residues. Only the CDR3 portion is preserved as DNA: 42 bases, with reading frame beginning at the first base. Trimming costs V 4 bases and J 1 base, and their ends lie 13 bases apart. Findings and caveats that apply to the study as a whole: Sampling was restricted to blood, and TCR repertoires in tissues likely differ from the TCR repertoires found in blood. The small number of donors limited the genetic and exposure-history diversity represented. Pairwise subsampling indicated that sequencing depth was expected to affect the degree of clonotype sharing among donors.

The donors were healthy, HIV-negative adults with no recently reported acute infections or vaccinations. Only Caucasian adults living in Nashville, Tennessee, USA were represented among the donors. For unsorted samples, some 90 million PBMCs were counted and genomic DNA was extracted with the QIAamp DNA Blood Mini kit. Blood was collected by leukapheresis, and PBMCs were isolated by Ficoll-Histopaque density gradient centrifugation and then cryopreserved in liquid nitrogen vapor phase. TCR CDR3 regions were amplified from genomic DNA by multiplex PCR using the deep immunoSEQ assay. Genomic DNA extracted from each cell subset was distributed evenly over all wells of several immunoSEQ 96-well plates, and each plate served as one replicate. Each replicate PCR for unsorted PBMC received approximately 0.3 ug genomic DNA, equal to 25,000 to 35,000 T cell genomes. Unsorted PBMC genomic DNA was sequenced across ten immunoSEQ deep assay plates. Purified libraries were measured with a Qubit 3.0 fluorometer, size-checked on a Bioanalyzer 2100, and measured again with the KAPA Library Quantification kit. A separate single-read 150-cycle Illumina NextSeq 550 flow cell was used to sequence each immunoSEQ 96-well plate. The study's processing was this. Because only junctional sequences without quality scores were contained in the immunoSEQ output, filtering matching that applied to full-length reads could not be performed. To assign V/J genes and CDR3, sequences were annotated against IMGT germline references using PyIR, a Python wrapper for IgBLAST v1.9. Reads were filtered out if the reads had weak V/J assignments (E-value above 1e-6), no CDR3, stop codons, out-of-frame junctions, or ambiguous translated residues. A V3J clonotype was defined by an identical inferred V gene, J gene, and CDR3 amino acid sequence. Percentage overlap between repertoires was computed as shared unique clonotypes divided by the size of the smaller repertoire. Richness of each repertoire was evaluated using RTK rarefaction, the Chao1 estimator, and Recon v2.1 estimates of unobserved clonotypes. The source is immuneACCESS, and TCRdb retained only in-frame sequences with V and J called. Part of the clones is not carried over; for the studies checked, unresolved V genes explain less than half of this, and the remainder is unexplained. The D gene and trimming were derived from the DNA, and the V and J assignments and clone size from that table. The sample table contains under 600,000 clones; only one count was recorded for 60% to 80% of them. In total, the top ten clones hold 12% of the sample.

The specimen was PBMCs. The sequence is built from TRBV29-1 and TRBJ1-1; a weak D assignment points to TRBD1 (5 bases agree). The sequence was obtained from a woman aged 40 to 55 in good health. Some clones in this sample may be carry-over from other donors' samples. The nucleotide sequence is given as TGCAGCGTTGGGGGACGGGGCGGGAACACTGAAGCTTTCTTT. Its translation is CSVGGRGGNTEAFF. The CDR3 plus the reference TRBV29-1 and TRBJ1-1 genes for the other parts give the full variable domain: SAVISQKPSRDICQRGTSLTIQCQVDSQVTMMFWYRQQPGQSLTLIATANQGSEATYESGFVIDKFPISRPNLTFSTLTVSNMSPEDSSIYLCSVGGRGGNTEAFFGQGTRLTVV.